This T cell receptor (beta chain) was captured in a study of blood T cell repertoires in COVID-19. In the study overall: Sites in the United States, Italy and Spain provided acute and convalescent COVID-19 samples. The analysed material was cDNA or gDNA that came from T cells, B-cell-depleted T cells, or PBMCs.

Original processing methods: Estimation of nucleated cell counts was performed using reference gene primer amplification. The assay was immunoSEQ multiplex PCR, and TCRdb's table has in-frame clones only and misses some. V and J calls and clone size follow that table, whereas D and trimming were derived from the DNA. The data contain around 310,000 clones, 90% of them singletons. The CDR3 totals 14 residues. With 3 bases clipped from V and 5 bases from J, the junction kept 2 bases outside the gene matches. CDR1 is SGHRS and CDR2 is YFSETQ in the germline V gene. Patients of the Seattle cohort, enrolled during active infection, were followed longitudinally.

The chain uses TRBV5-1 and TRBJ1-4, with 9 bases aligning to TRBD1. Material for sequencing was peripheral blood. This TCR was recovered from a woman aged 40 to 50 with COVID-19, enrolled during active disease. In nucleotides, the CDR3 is TGCGCCAGCAGCTCGGGACAGGGCAATGAAAAACTGTTTTTT. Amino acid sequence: CASSSGQGNEKLFF.